Each of the 18 T cell receptor beta chains below was sequenced from the same sample in a study of CD8 T cells in Susac syndrome. A quantity of about 0.5 to 1 ug RNA underwent reverse transcription using random hexamers. Using its own MiXCR run on the immunoSEQ multiplex PCR reads, TCRdb lists one record per CDR3 protein. Here the sample spans some 180,000 distinct CDR3 sequences, roughly 94% being singletons. The sample consisted of CD4+ T cells from PBMCs. These receptors all come from a human donor in good health.

For the CDR3, the DNA is TGCAGTGCTAGAATCGCAGAGTTCAACACTGAAGCTTTCTTT. It codes for CSARIAEFNTEAFF. V is TRBV20-1 and J is TRBJ1-1; D not resolved. The CDR3 totals 14 residues. V dropped 2 bases and J dropped 2 bases, with 12 bases sitting between them. Germline values: CDR1 DFQATT, CDR2 SNEGSKA (reference sequence).

This chain links TRBV20-1 with TRBJ2-4; the match to TRBD1 covers 8 bases. From germline, CDR1 is DFQATT and CDR2 SNEGSKA (reference sequence). The CDR3 loop spans 15 amino acids. The ends lost 5 bases at V and 3 bases at J; junction bases unmatched: 9. Here the CDR3 DNA reads TGCAGTGCTGGAGGACAGGGTAGGGGCAAAAACATTCAGTACTTC. The encoded protein is CSAGGQGRGKNIQYF.

This clonotype occurred once. The chain couples TRBV9 to TRBJ2-3, with TRBD2 matching over 10 bases. With V trimmed by 1 base and J by 5 bases, 7 bases remained unmatched. The CDR3 is made up of 16 amino acids. From germline, CDR1 is SGDLS and CDR2 YYNGEE. The CDR3 DNA is TGTGCCAGCAGCGTAACCCTAGCGGGAGTGCAAGATACGCAGTATTTT. Translating it yields CASSVTLAGVQDTQYF.

The V gene is TRBV6-6, the J gene TRBJ2-7; 8 bases are a match to TRBD2. V was clipped by 6 bases and J by 2 bases; unmatched bases: 9. This CDR3 is 15 amino acids long. The V gene's germline CDR1 is MNHNY and CDR2 SVGAGI (reference sequence). The DNA for the CDR3 is TGTGCCAGCAGCCCCAGGAGCGGGAGTCCCTACGAGCAGTACTTC. It encodes CASSPRSGSPYEQYF.

The chain employs TRBV7-6 and TRBJ2-7, with D hard to call. This CDR3 spans 14 amino acids. Germline-derived CDR1 and CDR2 are SGHVS and FNYEAQ. V was pared by 5 bases and J by 6 bases, with 17 bases between. The CDR3 sequence is CASSQFGPRSEQYF. CDR3 DNA: TGTGCCAGCAGCCAATTTGGGCCCCGGAGCGAGCAGTACTTC.

V gene TRBV5-1 combines with J gene TRBJ1-5, with D hard to call. V was pared by 1 base and J by 2 bases, with 7 bases between. CDR1 is SGHRS and CDR2 is YFSETQ in the germline V gene. The length of the CDR3 is 14 residues. The CDR3 spells CASSLSGGNQPQHF. The CDR3 DNA reads TGCGCCAGCAGCTTGTCCGGGGGCAATCAGCCCCAGCATTTT.

CDR3 residues: CASSQEENGYNEQFF. Here the CDR3 DNA reads TGCGCCAGCAGCCAAGAGGAGAACGGTTACAATGAGCAGTTCTTC. The rearrangement joins TRBV4-3 to TRBJ2-1; D uncertain. Germline loops: CDR1 LGHNA, CDR2 YSLEER. The ends were cut back, 0 bases at V and 4 bases at J, with 10 bases in the middle. This CDR3 is built from 15 residues.

The chain has TRBV20-1 and TRBJ2-3; 10 bases match TRBD2. The length of the CDR3 is 14 residues. J lost 10 bases, V lost 6 bases, and 13 bases had no gene match. CDR1 is DFQATT, CDR2 SNEGSKA, per germline (reference sequence). CDR3 in amino acids: CSAPGTSADRAQYF. DNA for the CDR3: TGCAGTGCCCCCGGGACTAGCGCGGATCGGGCGCAGTATTTT.

This chain joins TRBV6-5 and TRBJ2-1, with D perhaps TRBD2 (6 bases). V was trimmed by 6 bases and J by 8 bases, leaving 20 bases between them. The CDR3 runs 15 residues. CDR1 MNHEY and CDR2 SVGAGI come from the germline V gene. The CDR3 region is CASRTGELGFDEQFF. The CDR3 region has the DNA TGTGCCAGCAGGACGGGGGAACTCGGTTTCGATGAGCAGTTCTTC.

The V and J genes are TRBV4-3 and TRBJ2-3; 10 positions agree with TRBD1. With V trimmed by 0 bases and J by 3 bases, 6 bases remained unmatched. This CDR3 is built from 17 residues. Germline CDR1 LGHNA, CDR2 YSLEER. The CDR3 sequence: CASSQDGGTGVTDTQYF. CDR3 bases: TGCGCCAGCAGCCAAGATGGCGGGACAGGGGTGACAGATACGCAGTATTTT.

This chain uses TRBV19 with TRBJ1-5; tentative D call: TRBD1 (5 bases). Germline loops: CDR1 LNHDA, CDR2 SQIVND (reference sequence). The length of the CDR3 is 14 residues. V lost 4 bases and J 1 base, leaving 8 bases between the germline ends. DNA of the CDR3: TGTGCCAGTAGTAAACGGGACAGCAATCAGCCCCAGCATTTT. Residues: CASSKRDSNQPQHF.

This clonotype was seen once. This rearrangement joins TRBV20-1 to TRBJ1-5; the match to TRBD1 covers 7 bases. This CDR3 has 15 amino acids. The V gene's germline CDR1 is DFQATT and CDR2 SNEGSKA (reference sequence). Trimming removed 6 bases from V and 1 base from J; junction bases left unmatched: 9. CDR3 in amino acids: CSATGQYYSNQPQHF. Written as DNA, the CDR3 is TGCAGTGCAACGGGACAGTATTACAGCAATCAGCCCCAGCATTTT.

The V call is TRBV2, the J call TRBJ1-1; maybe TRBD1 (6 bases). Germline loops: CDR1 SNHLY, CDR2 FYNNEI. V lost 4 bases, J lost 1 base, and 7 bases lay in between. The CDR3 extends over 13 amino acids. This CDR3 reads CASSADRNTEAFF. DNA of the CDR3: TGTGCCAGCAGTGCGGACAGGAACACTGAAGCTTTCTTT.

This rearrangement joins TRBV4-2 to TRBJ2-1; no definite D call. Trimming pared 0 bases from V and 5 bases from J, leaving 11 bases between. Germline CDR1 and CDR2: LGHNA and YNFKEQ. This CDR3 region has 15 residues. CDR3 in DNA: TGTGCCAGCAGCCAAGATTTAGGATCGCACAATGAGCAGTTCTTC. Translated: CASSQDLGSHNEQFF.

V is TRBV20-1 and J is TRBJ2-5, with D perhaps TRBD2 (6 bases). The germline V gene has CDR1 DFQATT and CDR2 SNEGSKA (reference sequence). The CDR3 is 12 amino acids. The germline V and J ends were trimmed by 5 bases and 5 bases, with 12 bases remaining between them. The CDR3 spells CSAGGLVETQYF. Here the CDR3 DNA reads TGCAGTGCTGGGGGGTTAGTTGAGACCCAGTACTTC.

The gene calls are TRBV4-3 and TRBJ1-2; D may be TRBD1 (6 bases). Trimming stripped 4 bases from V and 6 bases from J, with 12 bases between. The CDR3 has 13 residues. Germline CDR1 is LGHNA and CDR2 is YSLEER. The DNA for the CDR3 is TGCGCCAGCAGCCCCCGACAGGCTGATGGCTACACCTTC. This encodes CASSPRQADGYTF.

This sequence joins TRBV20-1 and TRBJ1-1, with 12 nucleotides matching TRBD1. The J segment lost 5 bases and the V segment lost 6 bases, leaving 13 bases of the junction unmatched. The CDR3 has 16 amino acids. Germline CDR1 DFQATT, CDR2 SNEGSKA (reference sequence). The CDR3 DNA reads as TGCAGTGCCACTGTCCCGGGACAGGGGGCAAGGACTGAAGCTTTCTTT. This sequence encodes CSATVPGQGARTEAFF.

This sequence joins TRBV7-9 and TRBJ2-7; 10 bases map to TRBD1. The CDR3 covers 15 residues. J was trimmed by 2 bases and V by 7 bases; bases with no gene match: 8. Germline V gene data show CDR1 as SEHNR and CDR2 as FQNEAQ (reference sequence). The DNA of the CDR3 is TGTGCCAGCACTTCCCTGGACAGGGGGACCTACGAGCAGTACTTC. It yields the protein CASTSLDRGTYEQYF.